The 10 T cell receptor beta chains reported below all come from one sample, sequenced in a study of T cell responses to AZD1222 COVID-19 vaccine. The assay was immunoSEQ multiplex PCR, and TCRdb's table has in-frame clones only and misses some. The sample includes 100,000 to 150,000 clones, about 89% of them seen just once. The source material was peripheral blood, sampled on day 0 of AZD1222 vaccination. The receptors originated from an adult in good health.

The chain links TRBV5-8 to TRBJ1-2, with a possible D match to TRBD1 (5 bases). V lost 1 base and J 4 bases, leaving 17 bases between the germline ends. The CDR3 loop spans 16 amino acids. CDR1 and CDR2 from the germline V gene are SGHTS and YDEGEE. The CDR3 DNA is TGTGCCAGCAGCTTGATATTCGGGGCAAGTAGCTATGGCTACACCTTC. Translation gives CASSLIFGASSYGYTF.

For the CDR3, the DNA is TGCGCCAGCAGCCAAGACCCGCCGGGGGCCCGTTTATACACAGATACGCAGTATTTT. It yields the protein CASSQDPPGARLYTDTQYF. The chain recombines TRBV4-1 with TRBJ2-3; D might be TRBD1 or TRBD2, each matching 6 bases. The V gene lost 0 bases and the J gene lost 2 bases, with 21 bases spanning the gap. The CDR3 totals 19 residues. The V gene's germline CDR1 is MGHRA and CDR2 YSYEKL.

The genes are TRBV5-5 and TRBJ2-7; D is undetermined. There are 13 residues in the CDR3. Trimming took 7 bases from V and 1 from J, leaving 12 bases between them. Germline lookup yields CDR1 SGHKS and CDR2 YYEKEE (reference sequence). The CDR3 nucleotides are TGTGCCAGCGGTCACGAGAGTTCCTACGAGCAGTACTTC. It translates to CASGHESSYEQYF.

The J gene is TRBJ1-1, the V gene TRBV28; D gene unclear. The length of the CDR3 is 11 residues. CDR1 is MDHEN, CDR2 SYDVKM, per germline. Deletions cut 6 bases from V and 7 bases from J, with 9 bases between. The CDR3 nucleotides are TGTGCCAGCAGCTCGTACGGTGAAGCTTTCTTT. It yields the protein CASSSYGEAFF. Variable domain in full (rest from reference TRBV28 and TRBJ1-1): DVKVTQSSRYLVKRTGEKVFLECVQDMDHENMFWYRQDPGLGLRLIYFSYDVKMKEKGDIPEGYSVSREKKERFSLILESASTNQTSMYLCASSSYGEAFFGQGTRLTVV.

V usage is TRBV5-4 and J usage is TRBJ1-5, with D maybe TRBD1 (5 bases). The germline V gene has CDR1 SGHNT and CDR2 YYREEE (reference sequence). With 4 bases removed from V and 5 bases from J, the gap between germline ends came to 10 bases. This CDR3 has 13 residues. CDR3 region: CASSTGTHQPQHF. DNA of the CDR3: TGTGCCAGCAGCACCGGGACCCATCAGCCCCAGCATTTT. Drawing the rest from reference TRBV5-4 and TRBJ1-5, the complete variable domain is ETGVTQSPTHLIKTRGQQVTLRCSSQSGHNTVSWYQQALGQGPQFIFQYYREEENGRGNFPPRFSGLQFPNYSSELNVNALELDDSALYLCASSTGTHQPQHFGDGTRLSIL.

The chain is built from TRBV18 and TRBJ2-3; D not resolved. Trimming took 1 base from V and 2 from J, leaving 7 bases between them. Germline CDR1 KGHSH, CDR2 LQKENI. This CDR3 is built from 14 residues. The CDR3 protein is CASSPLAATDTQYF. As DNA, the CDR3 is TGTGCCAGCTCACCACTGGCAGCCACAGATACGCAGTATTTT.

The rearrangement joins TRBV29-1 to TRBJ2-2, with D hard to call. The V end lost 2 bases, the J end lost 2 bases, and 9 bases lay between the germline ends. In germline, CDR1 is SQVTM, CDR2 ANQGSEA. The CDR3 is 14 amino acids. The CDR3 DNA sequence: TGCAGCGTTGAACTTAGGTTAAACACCGGGGAGCTGTTTTTT. It yields the protein CSVELRLNTGELFF.

The CDR3 coding sequence is TGCGCCAGCAGCTTAAAACCCGGAACGGACACCGGGGAGCTGTTTTTT. This codes for CASSLKPGTDTGELFF. This chain joins TRBV5-1 and TRBJ2-2; D gene ambiguous. V was pared by 2 bases and J by 3 bases, with 14 bases between. Germline V lookup: CDR1 SGHRS, CDR2 YFSETQ. This CDR3 region has 16 residues.

The chain combines TRBV5-1 with TRBJ1-2; no definite D call. The CDR3 is 16 residues long. Trimming removed 1 base at V and 5 bases at J, with 18 bases between. CDR1 SGHRS and CDR2 YFSETQ come from the germline V gene. CDR3 loop: CASSLIVTSNRYGYTF. As DNA, the CDR3 is TGCGCCAGCAGCTTGATAGTCACCTCGAATCGTTATGGCTACACCTTC.

The CDR3 nucleotides are TGCGCCAGCAGCTTCGGCCGATCTAGCGTAGATACGCAGTATTTT. This sequence encodes CASSFGRSSVDTQYF. The chain employs TRBV5-1 and TRBJ2-3; D perhaps matches TRBD2 (6 bases). Deletions cut 2 bases from V and 5 bases from J, with 15 bases between. Germline values: CDR1 SGHRS, CDR2 YFSETQ. This CDR3 has 15 residues.